Given below is one TCR beta chain in context. Its target is unknown. V shed 2 bases, J shed 2 bases, and the junction held 7 bases outside the gene matches. The CDR3 is made up of 18 amino acids. Germline CDR1 is MNHEY and CDR2 is SVGAGI. These data come from a study of identical twins. Each CDR3 protein is one row after TCRdb ran MiXCR on the 5' RACE reads. The sample includes 1.5 million to 2 million distinct CDR3 sequences, under 35% of them seen just once. General study points: Insertions were reduced in abundant cord blood beta clonotypes but not in memory repertoires.

V gene TRBV6-5 combines with J gene TRBJ2-3, with TRBD2 matching over 13 bases. The TCR sequence derives from a newborn girl in good health. Sequenced material: cord blood. The CDR3 loop is CASSYGLAGVLSTDTQYF. DNA of the CDR3: TGTGCCAGCAGTTACGGACTAGCGGGGGTCCTATCCACAGATACGCAGTATTTT.